This T cell receptor (beta chain) was sequenced during a study of shared clonotypes between healthy human individuals. Turning to the study itself: Two women and a few men aged 18 to 49 served as donors. Findings of the study overall: The study generally estimated greater richness for naive than memory subsets. It was the non-shared clonotypes that had lower generation probabilities than clonotypes shared by all four donors.

Trimming left V 0 bases short and J 8 bases short, with 5 bases between. The CDR3 extends over 12 amino acids. Per germline, CDR1 SGHAT and CDR2 FQNNGV. Of note for this clone: Its antigen remains unknown.

Some 30,000 T cell genomes (around 200 ng DNA) went into each sorted-subset replicate. Assay: immunoSEQ multiplex PCR; the TCRdb copy retains only in-frame clones and omits some. The data contain 550,000 to 800,000 clones, roughly 70% of them singletons. The chain is built from TRBV11-2 and TRBJ2-1; no definite D call. The receptor comes from a woman aged 30 to 39 in good health. The sample consisted of memory CD4+ T cells sorted from blood. Stated subset: CD45RA-negative fraction. CDR3 in DNA: TGTGCCAGCAGCTTAGATTTCTATGAGCAGTTCTTC. Amino acids: CASSLDFYEQFF.